The 7 T cell receptor beta chains below were found in one sample sequenced in a study of beta chain features in type 1 diabetes. General study results and limits: Across all four CD4+ subsets, people with type 1 diabetes showed modestly shorter TCRB CDR3s.

Every isolated RNA sample was fully reverse transcribed, so sequencing captured expressed TCRB transcripts. Only in-frame clones appear in the TCRdb table, and some are missing; sequencing was by immunoSEQ multiplex PCR. Of nearly 700,000 clones detected, 13% appear once; the ten largest clones hold about 0.02%. Their cognate antigens are unknown. Material: naive CD4+ T cells from blood. All receptors derive from a man younger than 35 with type 1 diabetes.

The sample holds a few counts of this clone. The V call is TRBV30, the J call TRBJ1-1, with D unresolved. The CDR3 length is 13 residues. CDR1 is GTSNPN and CDR2 is SVGIG in the germline V gene (reference sequence). Between the trimmed V and J ends, which lost 6 bases and 2 bases, there was a span of 13 bases. The CDR3 DNA sequence: TGTGCCTGCCAGATTACAGCAAACACTGAAGCTTTCTTT. It is translated as CACQITANTEAFF.

The table lists this clone with a few counts. V gene TRBV5-5 combines with J gene TRBJ2-1; D may be TRBD1 or TRBD2 (5 bases each). Germline V gene sequence: CDR1 SGHKS, CDR2 YYEKEE (reference sequence). Trimming cost V 4 bases and J 6 bases, with 14 bases left between them. This CDR3 is 14 amino acids long. The CDR3 bases are TGTGCCAGCAGCGGGGCCGCGGCGGGCAATGAGCAGTTCTTC. Protein sequence: CASSGAAAGNEQFF.

This clone was seen a handful of times. The chain uses TRBV5-1 and TRBJ1-2; D ambiguous. The germline V gene encodes CDR1 SGHRS and CDR2 YFSETQ. This CDR3 region has 14 residues. Trimming removed 3 bases from V and 0 bases from J, with 9 bases in between. The CDR3 loop is CASSWGDANYGYTF. CDR3 in DNA: TGCGCCAGCAGCTGGGGTGATGCTAACTATGGCTACACCTTC.

This CDR3 is CASSRTDTSSYEQYF. In DNA form, the CDR3 reads TGTGCCAGCAGCCGAACAGATACCTCCTCCTACGAGCAGTACTTC. The rearrangement uses TRBV13 and TRBJ2-7; D remains ambiguous. The germline V gene has CDR1 PRHDT and CDR2 FYEKMQ (reference sequence). Trimming removed 5 bases from V and 0 bases from J, with 14 bases in between. CDR3 length: 15 amino acids.

Only a few counts were recorded for this clone. The rearrangement uses TRBV6-5 and TRBJ2-7; D ambiguous. Trimming stripped 0 bases from V and 1 base from J, with 13 bases between. From germline, CDR1 is MNHEY and CDR2 SVGAGI. The CDR3 length is 16 residues. This CDR3 reads CASSYSRRFLSYEQYF. In nucleotides, the CDR3 is TGTGCCAGCAGTTACTCTCGGCGGTTTCTTTCCTACGAGCAGTACTTC.

This clone was seen a few times. The chain combines TRBV30 with TRBJ2-5; D gene unclear. V was pared by 0 bases and J by 6 bases, with 8 bases between. The CDR3 has 12 residues. CDR1 is GTSNPN and CDR2 is SVGIG in the germline V gene (reference sequence). CDR3 nucleotides: TGTGCCTGGAGTGTAGTCGAGCAGACCCAGTACTTC. Translating it yields CAWSVVEQTQYF. Full variable domain (remainder filled in from reference TRBV30 and TRBJ2-5): SQTIHQWPATLVQPVGSPLSLECTVEGTSNPNLYWYRQAAGRGLQLLFYSVGIGQISSEVPQNLSASRPQDRQFILSSKKLLLSDSGFYLCAWSVVEQTQYFGPGTRLLVL.

This clone turned up a few times. V is TRBV19 and J is TRBJ1-5, with D hard to call. This CDR3 is 15 amino acids long. V gave up 6 bases and J gave up 0 bases, with 12 bases separating them. Germline CDR1 LNHDA, CDR2 SQIVND (reference sequence). CDR3 nucleotide sequence: TGTGCCAGTAGAGGGATCCTTTATAGCAATCAGCCCCAGCATTTT. Translation: CASRGILYSNQPQHF. The full variable domain, its missing parts supplied by reference TRBV19 and TRBJ1-5, is DGGITQSPKYLFRKEGQNVTLSCEQNLNHDAMYWYRQDPGQGLRLIYYSQIVNDFQKGDIAEGYSVSREKKESFPLTVTSAQKNPTAFYLCASRGILYSNQPQHFGDGTRLSIL.